These T cell receptor beta chains were read from a single sample in a study of T cells in Graves' hyperthyroidism and ophthalmopathy. TCRdb reanalysed the multiplex PCR reads using MiXCR and keeps one entry per CDR3 protein. The sample holds 500,000 to 750,000 distinct CDR3 sequences; 12% to 15% are singletons and the top ten take around 7%. Sequencing was carried out using blood. These receptors all come from a woman aged 18-35 years with Graves' ophthalmopathy. Each CDR3 is given with its conserved first and last residue. Each record gives: D gene, V gene, clone size, J gene, CDR3 protein, CDR3 DNA. The D gene is left open where the match is weak. A clone size is listed for some rows: how often the clone was seen (once, few, many), or a class if it is expanded.

.	TRBV19	few	TRBJ2-2	CASSPGHPNTGELFF	TGTGCCAGTAGTCCGGGACACCCAAACACCGGGGAGCTGTTTTTT
.	TRBV19	.	TRBJ1-3	CASSSDRAFSGNTIYF	TGTGCCAGTAGTAGCGACCGGGCCTTCTCTGGAAACACCATATATTTT
.	TRBV28	.	TRBJ2-7	CASSQDPVYRPHEQYF	TGTGCCAGCAGCCAAGATCCTGTGTATCGGCCCCACGAGCAGTACTTC
TRBD1	TRBV29-1	many	TRBJ1-1	CSVDPGQGNTEAFF	TGCAGCGTCGATCCGGGACAGGGAAACACTGAAGCTTTCTTT
TRBD1	TRBV5-1	many	TRBJ2-3	CASSSRTGDADTQYF	TGCGCCAGCAGCTCCCGGACAGGGGATGCAGATACGCAGTATTTT
.	TRBV10-3	.	TRBJ1-4	CAISDSSGEKLFF	TGTGCCATCAGTGACTCGTCAGGGGAAAAACTGTTTTTT
.	TRBV7-9	many	TRBJ1-5	CASSFTGSNQPQHF	TGTGCCAGCAGCTTCACGGGAAGCAATCAGCCCCAGCATTTT
TRBD2	TRBV7-7	many	TRBJ2-5	CASSWSGGLAGEEEETQYF	TGTGCTAGCAGCTGGAGCGGGGGACTAGCGGGAGAAGAGGAAGAGACCCAGTACTTC
.	TRBV6-1	many	TRBJ1-1	CASSPTGVEAFF	TGTGCCAGCAGCCCGACTGGGGTTGAAGCTTTCTTT
.	TRBV12-3/TRBV12-4	.	TRBJ1-3	CASRAMTGNTIYF	TGTGCCAGCAGGGCTATGACGGGAAACACCATATATTTT
.	TRBV4-3	few	TRBJ2-7	CASSPWPGYEQYF	TGCGCCAGCAGCCCGTGGCCAGGCTACGAGCAGTACTTC
TRBD2	TRBV28	many	TRBJ2-7	CASRPHGGGVEQYF	TGTGCCAGCAGACCACACGGGGGGGGAGTCGAGCAGTACTTC
.	TRBV6-1	few	TRBJ1-3	CASRPRAGAGNTIYF	TGTGCCAGCAGGCCCAGGGCCGGAGCAGGAAACACCATATATTTT
.	TRBV27	many	TRBJ2-7	CASSFGIGSEQYF	TGTGCCAGCAGTTTCGGCATCGGGAGCGAGCAGTACTTC
.	TRBV11-1	many	TRBJ2-5	CASSFVTSSDETQYF	TGTGCCAGCAGCTTCGTGACTAGTAGCGACGAGACCCAGTACTTC
.	TRBV7-2	many	TRBJ1-2	CASSSGPANYGYTF	TGTGCCAGCAGCTCTGGACCGGCGAACTATGGCTACACCTTC
TRBD2	TRBV4-2	many	TRBJ2-7	CASSSLGTSGSSYEQYF	TGTGCCAGCAGCTCTCTCGGTACTAGCGGGAGTTCCTACGAGCAGTACTTC
.	TRBV4-1	.	TRBJ2-3	CASSQVGTRLDTQYF	TGCGCCAGCAGCCAAGTTGGAACTAGACTTGACACGCAGTATTTT
.	TRBV20-1	.	TRBJ2-2	CSATPSEPWSGELFF	TGCAGTGCTACACCCTCGGAGCCCTGGTCCGGGGAGCTGTTTTTT
TRBD1	TRBV12-3/TRBV12-4	many	TRBJ2-6	CASSPQTGLGANVLTF	TGTGCCAGCAGTCCTCAGACAGGGCTAGGGGCCAACGTCCTGACTTTC
TRBD2	TRBV20-1	many	TRBJ2-7	CSARGGTSGNSYEQYF	TGCAGTGCTAGAGGGGGGACTAGCGGGAACTCCTACGAGCAGTACTTC
.	TRBV24-1	many	TRBJ2-1	CATSDSGIPDNEQFF	TGTGCCACCAGTGATTCTGGGATTCCTGACAATGAGCAGTTCTTC
.	TRBV7-2	many	TRBJ1-1	CASSLGQGPHARGAFF	TGTGCCAGCAGCTTGGGCCAGGGGCCACATGCACGTGGAGCTTTCTTT
.	TRBV18	many	TRBJ1-1	CASSPTEPDTEAFF	TGTGCCAGCTCACCAACCGAGCCGGACACTGAAGCTTTCTTT
.	TRBV3-1	many	TRBJ2-2	CASSQDDGIGELFF	TGTGCCAGCAGCCAAGACGATGGAATCGGGGAGCTGTTTTTT
.	TRBV2	.	TRBJ2-3	CASGAGPLVPDTQYF	TGTGCCAGCGGTGCAGGGCCACTAGTACCAGATACGCAGTATTTT
.	TRBV7-2	many	TRBJ1-1	CASSLGTLGLMNTEAFF	TGTGCCAGCAGCTTGGGGACCCTGGGATTAATGAACACTGAAGCTTTCTTT